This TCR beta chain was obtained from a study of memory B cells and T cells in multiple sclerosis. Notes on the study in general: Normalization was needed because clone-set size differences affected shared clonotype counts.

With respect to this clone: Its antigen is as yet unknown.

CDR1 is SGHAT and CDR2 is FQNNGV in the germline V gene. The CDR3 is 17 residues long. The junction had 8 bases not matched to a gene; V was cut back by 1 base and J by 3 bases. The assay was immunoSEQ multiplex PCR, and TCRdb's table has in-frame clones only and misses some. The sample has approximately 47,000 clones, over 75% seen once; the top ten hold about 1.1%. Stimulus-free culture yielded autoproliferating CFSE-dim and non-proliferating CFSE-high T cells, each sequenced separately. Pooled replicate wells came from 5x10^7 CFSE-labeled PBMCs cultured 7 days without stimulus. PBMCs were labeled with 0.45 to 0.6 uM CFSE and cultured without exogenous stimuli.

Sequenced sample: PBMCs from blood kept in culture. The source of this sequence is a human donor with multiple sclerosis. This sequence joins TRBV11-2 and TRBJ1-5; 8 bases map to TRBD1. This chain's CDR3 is CASSLGTGFTSNQPQHF. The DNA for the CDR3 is TGTGCCAGCAGCTTAGGGACAGGGTTTACATCCAATCAGCCCCAGCATTTT.